This passage covers 8 T cell receptor beta chains from one sample sequenced in a study of blood T cell repertoires in COVID-19. This table comes from immunoSEQ multiplex PCR, and its TCRdb copy is limited to in-frame clones, with some not included. The sample has nearly 250,000 clones, around 90% seen once. The sample consisted of PBMCs or T cells enriched from blood (not recorded which). The source is a man between 45 and 60 years old who had been exposed to COVID-19.

V gene TRBV5-1 combines with J gene TRBJ1-6; TRBD1 aligns across 8 bases. From germline, CDR1 is SGHRS and CDR2 YFSETQ. This CDR3 is 16 amino acids long. J gave up 7 bases and V 3 bases, and 9 bases lay outside the gene matches. In nucleotides, the CDR3 is TGCGCCAGCAGCTCAAGGACAGGGTATCGGAATTCACCCCTCCACTTT. This encodes CASSSRTGYRNSPLHF.

In this sample, this clone turned up once. The chain employs TRBV5-4 and TRBJ2-3, with TRBD2 matching 10 bases. This CDR3 has 16 amino acids. CDR1 is SGHNT and CDR2 is YYREEE in the germline V gene (reference sequence). The V segment lost 0 bases and the J segment 2 bases; nucleotides outside the gene matches: 3. The DNA of the CDR3 is TGTGCCAGCAGCTTGGGAGGGACTAGCGACACAGATACGCAGTATTTT. Protein product: CASSLGGTSDTDTQYF.

The CDR3 is CASSLARFETGGYTEAFF. In nucleotides, the CDR3 is TGTGCCAGCAGCTTAGCGCGATTTGAGACAGGGGGATACACTGAAGCTTTCTTT. The chain couples TRBV7-2 to TRBJ1-1, with 9 bases that match TRBD1. The CDR3 consists of 18 residues. CDR1 and CDR2 from the germline V gene are SGHTA and FQGNSA. The J segment lost 3 bases and the V segment lost 0 bases, leaving 11 bases of the junction unmatched. The whole variable domain, remainder taken from reference TRBV7-2 and TRBJ1-1, is GAGVSQSPSNKVTEKGKDVELRCDPISGHTALYWYRQSLGQGLEFLIYFQGNSAPDKSGLPSDRFSAERTGGSVSTLTIQRTQQEDSAVYLCASSLARFETGGYTEAFFGQGTRLTVV.

This chain connects TRBV28 to TRBJ2-2; tentatively, D is TRBD1 (6 bases). Looked up from germline, CDR1 is MDHEN and CDR2 is SYDVKM. This CDR3 comprises 14 residues. V was shortened by 5 bases and J by 5 bases, with 12 bases between the two germline ends. CDR3 nucleotides: TGTGCCAGCAGTCTGGCAGGGGTAACCGGGGAGCTGTTTTTT. It translates to CASSLAGVTGELFF.

This chain joins TRBV5-6 and TRBJ1-3; D is uncertain. This CDR3 has 16 amino acids. Trimming removed 0 bases at V and 0 bases at J, with 10 bases between. The germline CDR1 and CDR2 sequences are SGHDT and YYEEEE. DNA of the CDR3: TGTGCCAGCAGCTTGGCCATCCGGGGCTCTGGAAACACCATATATTTT. Encoded protein: CASSLAIRGSGNTIYF. The complete variable domain, with remaining parts taken from reference TRBV5-6 and TRBJ1-3, reads DAGVTQSPTHLIKTRGQQVTLRCSPKSGHDTVSWYQQALGQGPQFIFQYYEEEERQRGNFPDRFSGHQFPNYSSELNVNALLLGDSALYLCASSLAIRGSGNTIYFGEGSWLTVV.

The chain combines TRBV27 with TRBJ1-5; D unclear. CDR1 is MNHEY and CDR2 is SMNVEV in the germline V gene (reference sequence). CDR3 length: 12 residues. With 4 bases removed from V and 5 bases from J, the gap between germline ends came to 6 bases. The CDR3, as DNA: TGTGCCAGCAGTTCCCCAGATCAGCCCCAGCATTTT. Protein product: CASSSPDQPQHF.

The V and J genes are TRBV7-8 and TRBJ2-1, with D possibly being TRBD2 (6 bases). V gave up 1 base and J gave up 3 bases, with 10 bases separating them. Germline CDR1 SGHVS, CDR2 FQNEAQ. This CDR3 is 15 amino acids long. CDR3 sequence (DNA): TGTGCCAGCAGCTTAGACCGGGGAGGCTACAATGAGCAGTTCTTC. Translation: CASSLDRGGYNEQFF.

V usage is TRBV7-9 and J usage is TRBJ1-1; D gene unclear. V was trimmed by 1 base and J by 1 base, leaving 7 bases between them. From germline, CDR1 is SEHNR and CDR2 FQNEAQ (reference sequence). There are 14 residues in the CDR3. CDR3 loop: CASSLVLENTEAFF. Here the CDR3 DNA reads TGTGCCAGCAGCTTAGTGTTAGAGAACACTGAAGCTTTCTTT. The entire variable domain, with the rest obtained from reference TRBV7-9 and TRBJ1-1, is as follows: DTGVSQNPRHKITKRGQNVTFRCDPISEHNRLYWYRQTLGQGPEFLTYFQNEAQLEKSRLLSDRFSAERPKGSFSTLEIQRTEQGDSAMYLCASSLVLENTEAFFGQGTRLTVV.